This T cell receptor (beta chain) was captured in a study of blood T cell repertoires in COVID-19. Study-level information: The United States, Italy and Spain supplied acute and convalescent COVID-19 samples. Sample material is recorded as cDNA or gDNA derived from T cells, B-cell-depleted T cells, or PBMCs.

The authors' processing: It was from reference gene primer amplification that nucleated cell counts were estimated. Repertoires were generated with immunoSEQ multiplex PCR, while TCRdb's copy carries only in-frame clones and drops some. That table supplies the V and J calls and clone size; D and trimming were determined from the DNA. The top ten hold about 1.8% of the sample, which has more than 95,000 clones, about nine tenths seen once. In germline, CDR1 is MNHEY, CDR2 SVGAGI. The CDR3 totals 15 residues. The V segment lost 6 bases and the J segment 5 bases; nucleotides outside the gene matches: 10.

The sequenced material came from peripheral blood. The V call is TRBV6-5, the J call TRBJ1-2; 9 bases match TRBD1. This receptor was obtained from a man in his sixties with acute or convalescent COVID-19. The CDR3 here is CASRQYPGQGYGYTF. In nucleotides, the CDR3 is TGTGCCAGCAGACAGTATCCGGGACAGGGTTATGGCTACACCTTC.